This TCR beta chain originates from a study of prognosis after radiotherapy for stage I lung cancer. Study-wide results and caveats: A difference in TRBV and TRBJ gene usage was reportedly seen between patients with and without metastases. Lower Shannon entropy values were found after stereotactic body radiation therapy in patients who developed distant metastases.

This clonotype was seen just once. What it binds is not known. Since a far larger clone is one base different, this is likely a read error. Trimming took off 5 bases at V and 10 bases at J, with 20 bases between the two ends. The CDR3 spans 14 residues. Germline values: CDR1 MNHGY, CDR2 SVAAGI. The genomic DNA TCR beta CDR3 region underwent two rounds of multiplex PCR. Primers specific to each TRBV and TRBJ gene were used in first-round PCR. TCRdb called the multiplex PCR reads again in MiXCR, with one record for every CDR3 protein. The sample lists tens of thousands of distinct CDR3 sequences, less than 30% seen once, with 7.5% in the top ten.

This TCR derives from a donor older than 45 with non-small cell lung cancer. The source material was PBMCs, sampled before or after stereotactic body radiation therapy (not recorded which). This sequence joins TRBV6-9 and TRBJ1-2; D is possibly TRBD1 (6 bases). The CDR3 sequence is CASSGTGGAQVYTF. CDR3 in DNA: TGTGCCAGCAGTGGGACCGGGGGGGCCCAGGTCTACACCTTC.